This TCR beta chain was documented in a study of blood T cell repertoires in COVID-19. Overall study context: Material from acute and convalescent COVID-19 was sourced from the United States, Italy and Spain. The cDNA or gDNA used as material had been derived from T cells, B-cell-depleted T cells, or PBMCs.

Source study methods: The assay estimated nucleated cells by amplifying reference gene primers. Method: immunoSEQ multiplex PCR; TCRdb's copy keeps in-frame clones and lacks some. V and J calls and clone size come straight from that table; D and trimming were deduced from the DNA. The sample lists under 250,000 clones; 85% to 90% were seen once. V dropped 0 bases and J dropped 4 bases, with 17 bases sitting between them. There are 16 residues in the CDR3. Germline assignment: CDR1 SGHRS and CDR2 YFSETQ. The receptor was derived from a man aged 55 to 70 with acute or convalescent COVID-19. Material for sequencing was peripheral blood. The V and J genes are TRBV5-1 and TRBJ2-7; a weak D match, TRBD1 (5 bases). In DNA, the CDR3 is TGCGCCAGCAGCTTGGCCATGGGGCGATCTTTTTACGAGCAGTACTTC. It specifies CASSLAMGRSFYEQYF.